The following is a T cell receptor beta chain sequence with its context. The antigen is not known. This entry belongs to a study of neoadjuvant anti-PD-1 for oral cavity cancer. The study's findings and limits: PBMC Gini-index clonality exceeded responders' in non-responders post-nivolumab. With three patients per group, TCR findings need larger cohorts.

PBMC libraries mostly used 450 to 600 ng of input genomic DNA, with six replicates per sample. Clones were read by immunoSEQ multiplex PCR, and TCRdb kept only the in-frame ones, dropping some. Here the sample spans approximately 6,900 clones, roughly three quarters being singletons. Trimming cost V 5 bases and J 2 bases, with 14 bases left between them. The CDR3 sequence is 15 residues long. The V gene's germline CDR1 is ENHRY and CDR2 SYGVKD. Source: PBMCs, taken before nivolumab (anti-PD-1) treatment. This sequence was found in a person aged 40 to 85 with oral cavity squamous cell carcinoma. This chain connects TRBV10-3 to TRBJ2-3, with D possibly called TRBD1 or TRBD2 (5 bases each). The chain's CDR3 is CAISPSGRDTDTQYF. The CDR3 DNA follows: TGTGCCATCAGTCCGTCGGGGCGCGACACAGATACGCAGTATTTT.